Following are 30 T cell receptor beta chains from one sample sequenced in a study of blood T cell repertoires in COVID-19. Profiled with immunoSEQ multiplex PCR; TCRdb holds only in-frame clones, not every one. In the table there are 200,000 or so clones, around 90% of which are singletons. The specimen was PBMCs or T cells enriched from blood (not recorded which). Receptors were obtained from a woman aged 25 to 39 who had been exposed to COVID-19.

V is TRBV5-4 and J is TRBJ2-7; 10 bases fit TRBD2. The junction had 8 bases not matched to a gene; V was cut back by 4 bases and J by 4 bases. This CDR3 contains 15 residues. The germline V gene encodes CDR1 SGHNT and CDR2 YYREEE (reference sequence). DNA of the CDR3: TGTGCCAGCAGCGCGTCTAGCGGGAGTCTATACGAGCAGTACTTC. Protein product: CASSASSGSLYEQYF. The full variable domain, its missing parts supplied by reference TRBV5-4 and TRBJ2-7, is ETGVTQSPTHLIKTRGQQVTLRCSSQSGHNTVSWYQQALGQGPQFIFQYYREEENGRGNFPPRFSGLQFPNYSSELNVNALELDDSALYLCASSASSGSLYEQYFGPGTRLTVT.

This clone has a single count. The chain uses TRBV9 and TRBJ1-1; 9 bases are a match to TRBD1. The germline gives CDR1 SGDLS, CDR2 YYNGEE. The CDR3 is made up of 14 amino acids. V lost 4 bases and J lost 4; bases outside the gene matches: 5. CDR3 nucleotide sequence: TGTGCCAGCAGCCTCGGACAGGGGTTCACTGAAGCTTTCTTT. Translating it yields CASSLGQGFTEAFF.

This chain uses TRBV4-1 with TRBJ2-5, with 10 bases matching TRBD2. J was trimmed by 5 bases and V by 0 bases; bases with no gene match: 9. The CDR3 totals 17 residues. Germline V CDR1 and CDR2: MGHRA, YSYEKL. Here the CDR3 DNA reads TGCGCCAGCAGCCAAGATCCTAGCGGGAGTAGCATTGAGACCCAGTACTTC. Its translation is CASSQDPSGSSIETQYF.

The chain joins TRBV28 to TRBJ2-7; D remains unclear. This CDR3 region has 13 residues. CDR1 is MDHEN and CDR2 is SYDVKM in the germline V gene. Deletions cut 3 bases from V and 5 bases from J, with 11 bases between. The CDR3 sequence: CASSLTPQHEQYF. DNA of the CDR3: TGTGCCAGCAGTTTGACTCCCCAACACGAGCAGTACTTC.

The rearrangement uses TRBV21-1 and TRBJ2-3; the D call in the table, TRBD2, was not verified against the DNA. TRBV21-1 is an annotated pseudogene. The CDR3 is 14 residues long. The CDR3 spells CASSKEGDSTGVDF. The CDR3 DNA follows: TGTGCCAGCAGCAAAGAGGGCGATTCTACGGGGGTGGATTTT.

In its sample, this clone was seen once. The V call is TRBV7-3, the J call TRBJ1-1; D may be TRBD1 (5 bases). The CDR3 has 14 amino acids. Germline V gene data show CDR1 as SGHTA and CDR2 as FQGTGA. V was shortened by 2 bases and J by 4 bases, with 11 bases between the two germline ends. The CDR3: CASSLGSGSTEAFF. CDR3 in DNA: TGTGCCAGCAGCTTAGGTTCAGGGTCCACTGAAGCTTTCTTT.

This chain links TRBV12-3 or TRBV12-4 with TRBJ1-1, with 9 bases aligning to TRBD1. The V segment lost 10 bases and the J segment 5 bases; nucleotides outside the gene matches: 8. This CDR3 has 13 residues. CDR3 sequence: CATGTGYETEAFF. The CDR3 DNA reads as TGTGCCACCGGGACAGGGTATGAAACTGAAGCTTTCTTT.

This chain connects TRBV6-1 to TRBJ1-6; D gene unclear. This CDR3 has 13 amino acids. Looked up from germline, CDR1 is MNHNS and CDR2 is SASEGT. Between the trimmed V and J ends, which lost 3 bases and 7 bases, there was a span of 7 bases. This CDR3 is CASSEGGNSPLHF. CDR3 coding DNA: TGTGCCAGCAGTGAGGGAGGGAATTCACCCCTCCACTTT.

This chain links TRBV5-6 with TRBJ2-6, with 7 bases identical to TRBD2. Trimming at V came to 4 bases and at J to 2 bases, leaving 6 bases not matched to a gene. The CDR3 covers 16 residues. Germline V gene lookup returns CDR1 SGHDT and CDR2 YYEEEE. DNA of the CDR3: TGTGCCAGCAGCCTATCGGGGAGGGCTGGGGCCAACGTCCTGACTTTC. Encoded protein: CASSLSGRAGANVLTF. The entire variable domain, with the rest obtained from reference TRBV5-6 and TRBJ2-6, is as follows: DAGVTQSPTHLIKTRGQQVTLRCSPKSGHDTVSWYQQALGQGPQFIFQYYEEEERQRGNFPDRFSGHQFPNYSSELNVNALLLGDSALYLCASSLSGRAGANVLTFGAGSRLTVL.

J is TRBJ2-2 and V is TRBV2, with TRBD1 as a possible D gene (6 bases). The ends were cut back, 1 base at V and 2 bases at J, with 11 bases in the middle. Per the germline V gene, CDR1 is SNHLY and CDR2 is FYNNEI. CDR3 size: 16 residues. The CDR3 sequence is CASSEEAGENTGELFF. CDR3 DNA: TGTGCCAGCAGTGAAGAGGCAGGGGAAAACACCGGGGAGCTGTTTTTT.

CDR3 amino acids: CSVASAYEQYF. CDR3 DNA: TGCAGCGTTGCGTCGGCCTACGAGCAGTACTTC. The rearrangement links TRBV29-1 to TRBJ2-7; no firm D call. Between the trimmed V and J ends, which lost 4 bases and 2 bases, there was a span of 6 bases. CDR1 SQVTM and CDR2 ANQGSEA come from the germline V gene. The CDR3 has 11 amino acids.

The CDR3 region has the DNA TGCAGCGTTTCTAGCGGGAGCTCCTACAATGAGCAGTTCTTC. Its translation: CSVSSGSSYNEQFF. The V and J genes are TRBV29-1 and TRBJ2-1; TRBD2 agrees at 10 bases. The ends lost 5 bases at V and 0 bases at J; junction bases unmatched: 1. Germline V gene sequence: CDR1 SQVTM, CDR2 ANQGSEA. The CDR3 runs 14 residues.

The chain has TRBV4-1 and TRBJ1-4; D remains ambiguous. Germline assignment: CDR1 MGHRA and CDR2 YSYEKL. CDR3 length: 16 residues. Trimming took 3 bases from V and 3 from J, leaving 14 bases between them. The CDR3 sequence is CASSQMGPVANEKLFF. The CDR3 DNA sequence: TGCGCCAGCAGCCAGATGGGCCCCGTAGCTAATGAAAAACTGTTTTTT.

J is TRBJ1-3 and V is TRBV5-4; TRBD1 agrees at 10 bases. CDR3 length: 17 residues. Unmatched junction bases numbered 3, after V lost 0 bases and J lost 0 bases. Per germline, CDR1 SGHNT and CDR2 YYREEE (reference sequence). As DNA, the CDR3 is TGTGCCAGCAGCTTGGCCCGGGACAGGGGCTCTGGAAACACCATATATTTT. Protein sequence: CASSLARDRGSGNTIYF.

V gene TRBV5-4 combines with J gene TRBJ2-1, with 9 bases fitting TRBD1. Germline-derived CDR1 and CDR2 are SGHNT and YYREEE (reference sequence). V lost 4 bases and J lost 8; bases outside the gene matches: 13. There are 16 residues in the CDR3. CDR3 nucleotide sequence: TGTGCCAGCAGCCCGACAGGGGGAATTTCGGCGGATGAGCAGTTCTTC. Its protein product is CASSPTGGISADEQFF.

The chain uses TRBV9 and TRBJ1-4; D unclear. CDR1 and CDR2 (germline): SGDLS, YYNGEE. The CDR3 has 16 residues. Trimming shortened V by 4 bases and J by 0 bases, and 13 bases separated the two germline ends. CDR3 region: CASSSGSGTTNEKLFF. CDR3 bases: TGTGCCAGCAGCTCAGGATCGGGGACAACTAATGAAAAACTGTTTTTT.

The chain employs TRBV5-1 and TRBJ2-6; the match to TRBD1 covers 9 bases. Germline CDR1 is SGHRS and CDR2 is YFSETQ. With 4 bases clipped from V and 2 bases from J, the junction kept 7 bases outside the gene matches. The CDR3 runs to 17 residues. CDR3 coding DNA: TGCGCCAGCAGCGCAACTACAGGGGGCACTGGGGCCAACGTCCTGACTTTC. As protein: CASSATTGGTGANVLTF.

The chain carries TRBV21-1 and TRBJ2-1; the table's D call, TRBD1, has no DNA check behind it. TRBV21-1 is noted as a pseudogene. CDR3 length: 16 amino acids. The DNA of the CDR3 is TGTGCCAGCAGCAAAGGTCGGGCAGGGGCCCACAATGAGCAGTTCTTC. It codes for CASSKGRAGAHNEQFF.

The J gene is TRBJ2-1, the V gene TRBV19; D perhaps matches TRBD2 (6 bases). The CDR3 covers 14 residues. CDR1 and CDR2 from the germline V gene are LNHDA and SQIVND (reference sequence). V was cut by 5 bases and J by 4 bases, with 12 bases left in between. This chain's CDR3 is CASSARGLYNEQFF. CDR3 bases: TGTGCCAGTAGTGCGCGGGGACTGTACAATGAGCAGTTCTTC. The variable domain in full, with the rest retrieved from reference TRBV19 and TRBJ2-1, is DGGITQSPKYLFRKEGQNVTLSCEQNLNHDAMYWYRQDPGQGLRLIYYSQIVNDFQKGDIAEGYSVSREKKESFPLTVTSAQKNPTAFYLCASSARGLYNEQFFGPGTRLTVL.

The J gene is TRBJ2-7, the V gene TRBV28; D perhaps matches TRBD2 (6 bases). The CDR3 contains 13 residues. Trimming left V 6 bases short and J 11 bases short, with 20 bases between. Germline lookup yields CDR1 MDHEN and CDR2 SYDVKM. CDR3 sequence reads: CASSRGLLYGKYF. CDR3 nucleotides: TGTGCCAGCAGCCGGGGACTTCTCTACGGAAAGTACTTC.

The chain is built from TRBV10-3 and TRBJ1-1; 9 bases line up with TRBD1. The CDR3 has 16 residues. Germline CDR1 is ENHRY and CDR2 is SYGVKD. J gave up 11 bases and V 6 bases, and 19 bases lay outside the gene matches. The CDR3 spells CAIREGQGQWSGAAFF. CDR3 DNA sequence: TGTGCCATCAGGGAGGGACAGGGACAATGGTCCGGGGCCGCTTTCTTT.

The gene calls are TRBV7-2 and TRBJ1-1, with D possibly being TRBD1 (5 bases). The germline V and J ends were trimmed by 6 bases and 4 bases, with 15 bases remaining between them. There are 14 residues in the CDR3. Germline V lookup: CDR1 SGHTA, CDR2 FQGNSA. Here the CDR3 reads CASRGTVRVTEAFF. The CDR3 region has the DNA TGTGCCAGCAGGGGGACTGTTCGGGTCACTGAAGCTTTCTTT.

The chain recombines TRBV27 with TRBJ1-2; D unclear. The CDR3 extends over 14 amino acids. The ends were cut back, 5 bases at V and 6 bases at J, with 16 bases in the middle. Germline loops: CDR1 MNHEY, CDR2 SMNVEV (reference sequence). CDR3 nucleotide sequence: TGTGCCAGCAGTCCAGGCCGCGAGCTGGATGGCTACACCTTC. Translating gives CASSPGRELDGYTF.

The chain has TRBV5-1 and TRBJ2-2; 11 positions match TRBD2. The CDR3 covers 18 residues. From germline, CDR1 is SGHRS and CDR2 YFSETQ. The J segment lost 4 bases and the V segment lost 0 bases, leaving 8 bases of the junction unmatched. CDR3: CASSLVSLAGGPTGELFF. In DNA, the CDR3 is TGCGCCAGCAGCTTGGTCAGCCTAGCGGGAGGACCCACCGGGGAGCTGTTTTTT.

The V call is TRBV28, the J call TRBJ1-1; no firm D call. The CDR3 loop spans 13 amino acids. Trimming left V 1 base short and J 6 bases short, with 9 bases between. CDR1 and CDR2 (germline): MDHEN, SYDVKM. The CDR3 region has the DNA TGTGCCAGCAGTTTATCACAGATCGCTGAAGCTTTCTTT. It specifies CASSLSQIAEAFF.

The count of this clone is one. V is TRBV11-2 and J is TRBJ1-2; D unclear. Germline CDR1 is SGHAT and CDR2 is FQNNGV. The CDR3 spans 13 residues. The ends were cut back, 5 bases at V and 8 bases at J, with 15 bases in the middle. CDR3 sequence reads: CASSPAPGAGYTF. The CDR3 DNA reads as TGTGCCAGCAGCCCCGCACCCGGTGCGGGCTACACCTTC.

The J gene is TRBJ2-2, the V gene TRBV2; TRBD2 might be the D (6 bases). Looked up from germline, CDR1 is SNHLY and CDR2 is FYNNEI. The V gene lost 6 bases and the J gene lost 5 bases, with 16 bases spanning the gap. CDR3 size: 15 residues. CDR3 sequence: CASRPPSVGTGELFF. Here the CDR3 DNA reads TGTGCCAGCAGACCTCCTAGCGTGGGTACCGGGGAGCTGTTTTTT.

The gene calls are TRBV4-1 and TRBJ2-3, with D perhaps TRBD2 (9 bases). Germline loops: CDR1 MGHRA, CDR2 YSYEKL. V shed 4 bases and J shed 3 bases, with 23 bases lying between them. This CDR3 region has 18 residues. The CDR3 DNA reads TGCGCCAGCAGCCCACAGGGGGTAGCGGGAGTGGGGACAGATACGCAGTATTTT. Its translation is CASSPQGVAGVGTDTQYF.

CDR3 in DNA: TGTGCCAGCAGGGAGCCCGCGGGCACCCTGTCACCCCTCCACTTT. Translated, it gives CASREPAGTLSPLHF. V gene TRBV2 combines with J gene TRBJ1-6; D uncertain. Germline CDR1 is SNHLY and CDR2 is FYNNEI. This CDR3 is built from 15 residues. V was cut by 6 bases and J by 10 bases, with 19 bases left in between.

The V gene is TRBV5-1, the J gene TRBJ1-1; perhaps TRBD1 as D (6 bases). The V end was cut by 4 bases, the J end by 2 bases, with 9 bases between. The germline V gene encodes CDR1 SGHRS and CDR2 YFSETQ. The CDR3 loop spans 13 amino acids. The chain's CDR3 is CASSPTGNTEAFF. The DNA of the CDR3 is TGCGCCAGCAGCCCGACAGGAAACACTGAAGCTTTCTTT.